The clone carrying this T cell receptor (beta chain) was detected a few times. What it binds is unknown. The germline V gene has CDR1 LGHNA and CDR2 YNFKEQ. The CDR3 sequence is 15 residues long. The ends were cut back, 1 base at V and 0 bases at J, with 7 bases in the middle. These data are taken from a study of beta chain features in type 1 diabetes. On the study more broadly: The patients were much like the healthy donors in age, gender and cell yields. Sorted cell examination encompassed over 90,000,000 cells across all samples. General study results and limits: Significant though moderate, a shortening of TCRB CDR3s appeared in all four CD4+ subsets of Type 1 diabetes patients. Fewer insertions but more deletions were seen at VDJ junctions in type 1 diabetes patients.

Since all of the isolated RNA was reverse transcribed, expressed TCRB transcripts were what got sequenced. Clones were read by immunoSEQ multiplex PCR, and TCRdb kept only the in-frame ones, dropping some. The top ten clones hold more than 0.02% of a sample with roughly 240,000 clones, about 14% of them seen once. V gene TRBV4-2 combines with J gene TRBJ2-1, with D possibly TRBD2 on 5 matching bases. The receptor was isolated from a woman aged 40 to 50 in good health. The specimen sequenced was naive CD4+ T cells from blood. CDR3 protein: CASSQVEGSYNEQFF. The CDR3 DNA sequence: TGTGCCAGCAGCCAAGTAGAGGGCTCCTACAATGAGCAGTTCTTC.